This T cell receptor (beta chain) was obtained from a study of cytotoxic CD8 clonotypes in ibrutinib-treated CLL. Clones were read by immunoSEQ multiplex PCR, and TCRdb kept only the in-frame ones, dropping some. The sample lists about 300,000 clones, roughly 71% seen once, with 6% to 6.5% in the top ten. Germline CDR1 SGDLS, CDR2 YYNGEE. The CDR3 has 17 amino acids. After removal of 1 base from V and 2 bases from J, the junction contained 8 bases not matched to a gene. The sequencing here drew on PBMCs, taken after 36 months of ibrutinib treatment. This clonotype was sampled from a human donor with chronic lymphocytic leukemia. The gene calls are TRBV9 and TRBJ2-3, with 9 positions matching TRBD1. DNA for the CDR3: TGTGCCAGCAGCGTATCTTGGACAGGGGAGTACACAGATACGCAGTATTTT. As protein: CASSVSWTGEYTDTQYF.